The next 17 T cell receptor beta chains were all read from a single sample in a study of T-cell reconstitution after alpha-beta-depleted transplantation in children. Using unique molecular identifiers, the investigators prepared the TCRbeta library. TCRdb reprocessed the PCR reads with MiXCR, giving one entry per CDR3 protein. This sample has approximately 500,000 distinct CDR3 sequences; under 12% occur once, and the top ten carry 2% to 2.5%. Specimen: PBMCs, collected before TCRalphabeta/CD19-depleted stem cell transplant. The source is a child aged 2 to 10 with inherited bone marrow failure, due to receive a stem cell transplant.

The chain recombines TRBV7-2 with TRBJ1-1; D remains ambiguous. Trimming shortened V by 0 bases and J by 6 bases, and 14 bases separated the two germline ends. The length of the CDR3 is 15 residues. Germline V gene sequence: CDR1 SGHTA, CDR2 FQGNSA. CDR3 residues: CASSLAIGSYAEAFF. The CDR3 DNA is TGTGCCAGCAGCTTAGCGATCGGGTCCTACGCTGAAGCTTTCTTT.

This clonotype has at least ten counts. The rearrangement links TRBV6-4 to TRBJ2-6; 7 bases agree with TRBD1. With V trimmed by 4 bases and J by 1 base, 1 base remained unmatched. The CDR3 runs 15 residues. Germline V gives CDR1 MRHNA, CDR2 SNTAGT. DNA for the CDR3: TGTGCCAGCAGTGTGACAGGGTCTGGGGCCAACGTCCTGACTTTC. Encoded protein: CASSVTGSGANVLTF.

This clonotype was recorded many times. This chain joins TRBV5-5 and TRBJ2-1, with no clear D. Germline V lookup: CDR1 SGHKS, CDR2 YYEKEE (reference sequence). The CDR3 length is 11 residues. Trimming took off 1 base at V and 10 bases at J, with 6 bases between the two ends. The CDR3 sequence: CASSLLLEQFF. The CDR3 DNA is TGTGCCAGCAGCTTGCTGTTGGAGCAGTTCTTC.

This clonotype was seen many times. This chain joins TRBV10-2 and TRBJ2-7; tentatively, D is TRBD2 (5 bases). Trimming removed 10 bases at V and 7 bases at J, with 23 bases between. The CDR3 sequence is 14 residues long. Germline lookup yields CDR1 WSHSY and CDR2 SAAADI. The CDR3 loop reads CATTSGWGVGEQYF. In nucleotides, the CDR3 is TGCGCCACTACCTCGGGGTGGGGAGTGGGAGAGCAGTACTTC.

The chain couples TRBV3-1 to TRBJ1-2; possible D gene TRBD1, 6 bases. Germline V gene data show CDR1 as LGHDT and CDR2 as YNNKEL (reference sequence). Trimming stripped 1 base from V and 8 bases from J, with 14 bases between. This CDR3 is 14 amino acids long. The CDR3 sequence: CASSQVPGAQGYTF. Written as DNA, the CDR3 is TGTGCCAGCAGCCAAGTTCCGGGGGCGCAGGGCTACACCTTC. The whole variable domain, filled in from reference TRBV3-1 and TRBJ1-2, reads DTAVSQTPKYLVTQMGNDKSIKCEQNLGHDTMYWYKQDSKKFLKIMFSYNNKELIINETVPNRFSPKSPDKAHLNLHINSLELGDSAVYFCASSQVPGAQGYTFGSGTRLTVV.

The V gene is TRBV5-1, the J gene TRBJ2-7; TRBD1 agrees at 8 bases. CDR1 is SGHRS and CDR2 is YFSETQ in the germline V gene. V lost 4 bases and J lost 1; bases outside the gene matches: 7. The CDR3 extends over 15 amino acids. DNA for the CDR3: TGCGCCAGCAGCAGAGGACAGGGTAGATCCTACGAGCAGTACTTC. It translates to CASSRGQGRSYEQYF.

This rearrangement joins TRBV4-3 to TRBJ2-7; TRBD1 might be the D (6 bases). CDR1 is LGHNA and CDR2 is YSLEER in the germline V gene. This CDR3 is built from 16 residues. V lost 4 bases and J 1 base, leaving 17 bases between the germline ends. The DNA for the CDR3 is TGCGCCAGCAGCCCGACTCACAGGGCCCCGTCCTACGAGCAGTACTTC. The encoded protein is CASSPTHRAPSYEQYF.

There are many counts of this clonotype. V gene TRBV7-9 combines with J gene TRBJ2-5, with 7 bases aligning to TRBD1. Per the germline V gene, CDR1 is SEHNR and CDR2 is FQNEAQ (reference sequence). V shed 5 bases, J shed 1 base, and the junction held 7 bases outside the gene matches. The CDR3 sequence is 15 residues long. The CDR3 DNA follows: TGTGCCAGCAGCCCTCAGACAGGGCTCCAAGAGACCCAGTACTTC. Amino acids: CASSPQTGLQETQYF.

In its sample, this clonotype was seen many times. V and J are TRBV14 and TRBJ2-5; 11 positions match TRBD2. CDR3 size: 23 residues. Germline assignment: CDR1 SGHDN and CDR2 FVKESK. V shed 2 bases, J shed 0 bases, and the junction held 23 bases outside the gene matches. For the CDR3, the DNA is TGTGCCAGCAGCCAATTTCTTCCCACCGACTCGCTAGCGGGAGGACCGGACCAAGAGACCCAGTACTTC. Translating gives CASSQFLPTDSLAGGPDQETQYF. Variable domain in full (rest from reference TRBV14 and TRBJ2-5): EAGVTQFPSHSVIEKGQTVTLRCDPISGHDNLYWYRRVMGKEIKFLLHFVKESKQDESGMPNNRFLAERTGGTYSTLKVQPAELEDSGVYFCASSQFLPTDSLAGGPDQETQYFGPGTRLLVL.

This clonotype was seen many times. This sequence joins TRBV12-3 or TRBV12-4 and TRBJ1-2; 7 nucleotides align to TRBD1. CDR3 length: 14 amino acids. Trimming at V came to 5 bases and at J to 5 bases, leaving 8 bases not matched to a gene. The CDR3 coding sequence is TGTGCCAGCAGTCCCCGTCGCAGGGGGTATGGCTACACCTTC. This gives the protein CASSPRRRGYGYTF.

Here the CDR3 DNA reads TGTGCCAGCAGCCCCTGGGAGTGGACTGAAGCTTTCTTT. This gives the protein CASSPWEWTEAFF. The chain uses TRBV11-2 and TRBJ1-1; D gene ambiguous. CDR3 size: 13 residues. CDR1 and CDR2 (germline): SGHAT, FQNNGV. V lost 5 bases and J lost 5, with 12 bases in between.

This clonotype was seen ten or more times. J is TRBJ2-1 and V is TRBV6-1; D perhaps matches TRBD2 (5 bases). Germline V gives CDR1 MNHNS, CDR2 SASEGT. Trimming took off 2 bases at V and 6 bases at J, with 17 bases between the two ends. CDR3 length: 16 amino acids. The CDR3 nucleotides read TGTGCCAGCAGTGAATGGGTCGGGGTAGCAGGCAATGAGCAGTTCTTC. This sequence encodes CASSEWVGVAGNEQFF.

On this clonotype: A much larger clone lies a single base off, so this may be a read error. The chain has TRBV25-1 and TRBJ1-2, with TRBD1 as a possible D gene (6 bases). The CDR3 consists of 14 residues. Looked up from germline, CDR1 is MGHDK and CDR2 is SYGVNS. Trimming took 2 bases from V and 3 from J, leaving 10 bases between them. This CDR3 is CASSEQGFYYGYTF. The CDR3 nucleotides read TGTGCCAGCAGTGAACAGGGGTTTTACTATGGCTACACCTTC.

In this sample, this clonotype turned up many times. The genes are TRBV7-8 and TRBJ2-7; D might be TRBD2 (6 bases). CDR3 size: 16 residues. Germline assignment: CDR1 SGHVS and CDR2 FQNEAQ. Trimming cost V 2 bases and J 2 bases, with 16 bases left between them. The CDR3 nucleotides read TGTGCCAGCAGCTTAATGGTGGGAGGCAGCCCCTACGAGCAGTACTTC. It is translated as CASSLMVGGSPYEQYF.

This clonotype was seen repeatedly, ten times or more. The chain carries TRBV29-1 and TRBJ2-5; tentatively, D is TRBD1 or TRBD2 (7 bases each). V was shortened by 6 bases and J by 5 bases, with 22 bases between the two germline ends. The CDR3 runs 15 residues. From germline, CDR1 is SQVTM and CDR2 ANQGSEA. For the CDR3, the DNA is TGCAGCGTCACGAGTTGGGAGGGGGCGGGGGAGACCCAGTACTTC. Translating gives CSVTSWEGAGETQYF.

The rearrangement links TRBV12-3 or TRBV12-4 to TRBJ2-3, with TRBD1 matching over 9 bases. The CDR3 spans 17 residues. V trimming: 5 bases; J trimming: 2 bases; junction bases outside the gene matches: 11. The CDR3, as DNA: TGTGCCAGCAGTCCACCCAGAGGGACAGGGTCCACAGATACGCAGTATTTT. Its protein is CASSPPRGTGSTDTQYF.

This clonotype was picked up many times. This CDR3 reads CASSLSSGSTETQYF. In DNA, the CDR3 is TGTGCCAGCAGCTTATCGAGCGGGAGTACGGAGACCCAGTACTTC. The chain has TRBV7-2 and TRBJ2-5, with TRBD2 matching over 8 bases. Trimming cost V 2 bases and J 5 bases; bases outside gene matches: 7. The V gene's germline CDR1 is SGHTA and CDR2 FQGNSA. The CDR3 is 15 amino acids. Looking up the rest from reference TRBV7-2 and TRBJ2-5 gives the full variable domain: GAGVSQSPSNKVTEKGKDVELRCDPISGHTALYWYRQSLGQGLEFLIYFQGNSAPDKSGLPSDRFSAERTGGSVSTLTIQRTQQEDSAVYLCASSLSSGSTETQYFGPGTRLLVL.